Listed below are T cell receptor beta chains from one sample, sequenced in a study of PD-1 blockade in classical Hodgkin lymphoma. Here immunoSEQ multiplex PCR was the method, and the copy in TCRdb shows in-frame clones only, minus some. The table lists about 93,000 clones, over 75% of them singletons. This specimen was peripheral blood mononuclear cells (PBMCs), taken before the fourth cycle of nivolumab. These receptors came from a human donor with classical Hodgkin lymphoma. Both conserved end residues are part of each CDR3.

cdr3_length: 15
v_call: TRBV6-6
cdr3_aa: CASSRGLADTDTQYF

cdr3_length: 12
v_call: TRBV19
cdr3_aa: CASSIGGVGYTF

cdr3_length: 14
v_call: TRBV6-6
cdr3_aa: CASRTAGGPYEQYF

cdr3_length: 16
v_call: TRBV2
cdr3_aa: CASSARVLATNEKLFF

cdr3_length: 11
v_call: TRBV6-6
cdr3_aa: CASTDYLDQYF

cdr3_length: 13
v_call: TRBV30
cdr3_aa: CAWTTTPGRAIYF

cdr3_length: 14
v_call: TRBV6-5
cdr3_aa: CASSYIAGGYGYTF

cdr3_length: 16
v_call: TRBV28
cdr3_aa: CASSVTGVRMNEKLFF

cdr3_length: 11
v_call: TRBV14
cdr3_aa: CASSQLNTQYF

cdr3_length: 13
v_call: TRBV6-6
cdr3_aa: CASSSGTFHGYTF

cdr3_length: 13
v_call: TRBV25-1
cdr3_aa: CASRREGLETQYF

cdr3_length: 17
v_call: TRBV18
cdr3_aa: CASSPPTSGTGSYEQYF

cdr3_length: 13
v_call: TRBV7-6
cdr3_aa: CASSRNAGNEQFF

cdr3_length: 14
v_call: TRBV9
cdr3_aa: CASSAGTSYNEQFF

cdr3_length: 14
v_call: TRBV6-6
cdr3_aa: CATLAGGPVDTQYF

cdr3_length: 13
v_call: TRBV18
cdr3_aa: CASSQREHYGYTF

cdr3_length: 14
v_call: TRBV9
cdr3_aa: CASSPRTNTGELFF

cdr3_length: 12
v_call: TRBV28
cdr3_aa: CASLAGTDTQYF

cdr3_length: 15
v_call: TRBV11-2
cdr3_aa: CASSHIAGAYNEQFF

cdr3_length: 18
v_call: TRBV11-3
cdr3_aa: CASSSGTGKHPNTGELFF

cdr3_length: 11
v_call: TRBV10-3
cdr3_aa: CAITNTGELFF

cdr3_length: 14
v_call: TRBV4-3
cdr3_aa: CASSQEGPTYEQYF

cdr3_length: 18
v_call: TRBV27
cdr3_aa: CASSLASSQSSYNSPLHF

cdr3_length: 16
v_call: TRBV7-2
cdr3_aa: CASSLALSSGTYEQYF

cdr3_length: 14
v_call: TRBV18
cdr3_aa: CASSPPSDTDTQYF

cdr3_length: 14
v_call: TRBV5-1
cdr3_aa: CASSLEGGVGGYTF

cdr3_length: 12
v_call: TRBV28
cdr3_aa: CASSFRGYGYTF

cdr3_length: 13
v_call: TRBV7-3
cdr3_aa: CASSFSGATEAFF

cdr3_length: 12
v_call: TRBV6-5
cdr3_aa: CASLDRGNGYTF

cdr3_length: 13
v_call: TRBV18
cdr3_aa: CASSLLAGDEQFF

cdr3_length: 13
v_call: TRBV27
cdr3_aa: CASRGSGANVLTF

cdr3_length: 15
v_call: TRBV19
cdr3_aa: CASTTEGGSNQPQHF

cdr3_length: 12
v_call: TRBV6-5
cdr3_aa: CASSNRGYEQYF

cdr3_length: 15
v_call: TRBV10-3
cdr3_aa: CAIARGQSSYNEQFF

cdr3_length: 14
v_call: TRBV27
cdr3_aa: CASRRPGHQETQYF

cdr3_length: 15
v_call: TRBV25-1
cdr3_aa: CASSEYWAGNNEQFF

cdr3_length: 15
v_call: TRBV6-1
cdr3_aa: CASSVLFLAGDEQFF